The 8 T cell receptor beta chains below come from one sample, sequenced in a study of blood T cells in healthy people across ages. It was with a sample-barcoded 5' primer and a J-beta primer mix that a second PCR of roughly 7 to 12 cycles was run. One entry per CDR3 protein, called by TCRdb with MiXCR from the 5' RACE reads. This sample yields roughly 680,000 distinct CDR3 sequences, of which 20% to 25% are seen a single time; 3.5% to 4% belongs to the top ten. The sample comprised blood. The source of these receptors is a man in his 70s in good health.

In the case of this clonotype: The junction differs from germline at one of its ends, possibly a read error. The rearrangement links TRBV29-1 to TRBJ1-1; possibly TRBD1 for D (5 bases). CDR1 and CDR2 from the germline V gene are SQVTM and ANQGSEA. This CDR3 region has 12 residues. The CDR3 loop reads CSVDSEGPEVFF. CDR3 bases: TGCAGCGTTGACTCGGAGGGGCCTGAAGTTTTCTTT.

CDR3 DNA: TGTGCCAGTAGTATCGGCGACACCCCTTCTGGGGCCAACGTCCTGACTTTC. This translates into CASSIGDTPSGANVLTF. The chain couples TRBV19 to TRBJ2-6, with D unresolved. CDR3 length: 17 amino acids. V lost 3 bases to trimming and J lost 1 base, with 13 bases between them. Germline CDR1 is LNHDA and CDR2 is SQIVND (reference sequence).

V and J are TRBV29-1 and TRBJ1-1; 7 positions match TRBD1. This CDR3 has 13 amino acids. V was clipped by 6 bases and J by 0 bases; unmatched bases: 4. Germline assignment: CDR1 SQVTM and CDR2 ANQGSEA. The CDR3 DNA is TGCAGCGTGAACAGGGGCGTGAACACTGAAGCTTTCTTT. Encoded protein: CSVNRGVNTEAFF.

This clonotype was detected only a few times. The CDR3 region is CASSLDSTYEQYF. DNA for the CDR3: TGCGCCAGCAGCCTGGACAGCACCTACGAGCAGTACTTC. The chain couples TRBV5-1 to TRBJ2-7, with TRBD1 as a possible D gene (6 bases). This CDR3 has 13 residues. Trimming took off 4 bases at V and 2 bases at J, with 10 bases between the two ends. Germline V lookup: CDR1 SGHRS, CDR2 YFSETQ. The entire variable domain, with the rest obtained from reference TRBV5-1 and TRBJ2-7, is as follows: KAGVTQTPRYLIKTRGQQVTLSCSPISGHRSVSWYQQTPGQGLQFLFEYFSETQRNKGNFPGRFSGRQFSNSRSEMNVSTLELGDSALYLCASSLDSTYEQYFGPGTRLTVT.

This clonotype occurred a few times. The chain couples TRBV28 to TRBJ1-1; TRBD1 matches 9 bases. The CDR3 consists of 14 residues. The germline V gene has CDR1 MDHEN and CDR2 SYDVKM. V shed 5 bases, J shed 7 bases, and the junction held 8 bases outside the gene matches. This CDR3 is CASSQTTGGLEAFF. The CDR3 coding sequence is TGTGCCAGCAGTCAGACGACAGGGGGGCTTGAAGCTTTCTTT.

Only one count was recorded for this clonotype. This chain joins TRBV12-3 or TRBV12-4 and TRBJ1-2; 7 bases line up with TRBD1. V dropped 6 bases and J dropped 4; count of bases not matched to a gene: 14. This CDR3 comprises 16 residues. CDR3 coding DNA: TGTGCCAGCAGCAAAGTGAACCGGGCAGGGGGCTATGGCTACACCTTC. Its protein product is CASSKVNRAGGYGYTF.

The V and J genes are TRBV12-3 or TRBV12-4 and TRBJ2-3; 7 positions match TRBD2. The CDR3 runs to 14 residues. J lost 1 base, V lost 10 bases, and 8 bases had no gene match. The CDR3 coding sequence is TGTGCCACCCATCAGCGGGGAGGCACAGATACGCAGTATTTT. It encodes CATHQRGGTDTQYF.

This clonotype was detected only a few times. The rearrangement joins TRBV5-1 to TRBJ2-7, with 10 bases matching TRBD2. V was clipped by 0 bases and J by 2 bases; unmatched bases: 8. The CDR3 is 17 amino acids. Germline V gene sequence: CDR1 SGHRS, CDR2 YFSETQ. Written as DNA, the CDR3 is TGCGCCAGCAGCTTGGCCACTAGCGGGAAGGGCACCTACGAGCAGTACTTC. Translating it yields CASSLATSGKGTYEQYF.